This TCR beta chain emerged from a study of blood T cell repertoires in COVID-19. Using immunoSEQ multiplex PCR, the repertoire was profiled, and TCRdb retains in-frame clones only, with some absent. The profile shows tens of thousands of clones, about four fifths of them singletons. The source material was peripheral blood. This sequence was found in a human donor in a cohort sampled during active or convalescent COVID-19.

CDR3 nucleotide sequence: TGTGCCAGCAGCGACCGCAGGGTAGGGACTGAAGCTTTCTTT. Translating it yields CASSDRRVGTEAFF. The chain is built from TRBV11-2 and TRBJ1-1; tentatively, D is TRBD1 (5 bases). This CDR3 has 14 amino acids. The V gene lost 5 bases and the J gene lost 5 bases, with 15 bases spanning the gap. Germline V gene sequence: CDR1 SGHAT, CDR2 FQNNGV.